The T cell receptor (beta chain) under discussion was sequenced for a study of T cells in localized non-small cell lung cancer. Study-level results: Measurement of T cell clonality placed uninvolved adjacent lung highest, above the level in tumor. Because sequencing included only one region (of the tumor), heterogeneity remains possible. Across samples, adjacent lung featured a median around 57 of the top 100 tumor clones.

Per germline, CDR1 SGDLS and CDR2 YYNGEE. This CDR3 has 16 amino acids. V dropped 0 bases and J dropped 4 bases, with 17 bases sitting between them. The protocol was immunoSEQ multiplex PCR, while the TCRdb copy is restricted to in-frame clones and leaves out a portion. The profile shows 75,000 to 80,000 clones, 75% to 85% of them singletons. About this clone itself: The target antigen is unknown.

The receptor was isolated from a female donor older than 55 with stage I lung adenocarcinoma. The material sequenced was peripheral blood, taken before any cancer treatment. The genes are TRBV9 and TRBJ2-7, with TRBD1 as a possible D gene (6 bases). CDR3 residues: CASSVATGTPEYEQYF. CDR3 in DNA: TGTGCCAGCAGCGTAGCTACGGGGACACCAGAATACGAGCAGTACTTC.